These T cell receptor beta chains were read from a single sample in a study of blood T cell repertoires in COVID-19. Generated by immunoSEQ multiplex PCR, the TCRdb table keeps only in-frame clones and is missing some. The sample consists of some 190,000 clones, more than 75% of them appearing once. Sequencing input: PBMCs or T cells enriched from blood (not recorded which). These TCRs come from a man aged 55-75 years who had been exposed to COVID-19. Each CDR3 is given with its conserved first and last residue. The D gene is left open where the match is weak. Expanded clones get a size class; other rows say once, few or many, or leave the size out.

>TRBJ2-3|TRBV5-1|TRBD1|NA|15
TGCGCCAGCAGCTTAGTGACAGGGCGAGGAGATACGCAGTATTTT
CASSLVTGRGDTQYF
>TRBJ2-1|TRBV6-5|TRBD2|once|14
TGTGCCAGCAGCCCACTAGCGGGAGTGAGTGAGCAGTTCTTC
CASSPLAGVSEQFF
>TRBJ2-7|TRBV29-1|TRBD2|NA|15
TGCAGCGTTGAAGTCCCTAGCGGAAAAACCTACGAGCAGTACTTC
CSVEVPSGKTYEQYF
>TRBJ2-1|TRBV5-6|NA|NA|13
TGTGCCAGCAGCTTGGGACTACCTAATGAGCAGTTCTTC
CASSLGLPNEQFF
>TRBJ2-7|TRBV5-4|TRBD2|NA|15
TGTGCCAGCAGCTTGGCTAGCGGGACGACCTACGAGCAGTACTTC
CASSLASGTTYEQYF
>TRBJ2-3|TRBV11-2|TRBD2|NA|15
TGTGCCAGCAGCTTGGTCGCGGGAGCCGCAGATACGCAGTATTTT
CASSLVAGAADTQYF
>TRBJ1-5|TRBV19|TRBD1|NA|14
TGTGCCAGCAGACAGGGGAATAGCAATCAGCCCCAGCATTTT
CASRQGNSNQPQHF
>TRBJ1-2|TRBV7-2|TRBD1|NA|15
TGTGCCAGCAGCCCAGCTTCGGGACAGGTTTATGGCTACACCTTC
CASSPASGQVYGYTF
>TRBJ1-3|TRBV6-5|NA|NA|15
TGTGCCAGCAGCGACGGAGGGGTGGCTGGAAACACCATATATTTT
CASSDGGVAGNTIYF
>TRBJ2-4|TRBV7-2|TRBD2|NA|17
TGTGCCAGCAGCTTAGGAGGACTAGCGGTAGCCAAAAACATTCAGTACTTC
CASSLGGLAVAKNIQYF
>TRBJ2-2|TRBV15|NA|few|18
TGTGCCACCAGCAGAGGAATCAAGCGGAACCAGAACACCGGGGAGCTGTTTTTT
CATSRGIKRNQNTGELFF
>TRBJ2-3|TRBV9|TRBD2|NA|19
TGTGCCAGCAGCGTGGGGCTAGCGGGGTTCAACCTGAGGGCAGATACGCAGTATTTT
CASSVGLAGFNLRADTQYF
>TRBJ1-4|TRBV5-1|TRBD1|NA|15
TGCGCCAGCAGCCCGGGACAGGGAAATAATGAAAAACTGTTTTTT
CASSPGQGNNEKLFF
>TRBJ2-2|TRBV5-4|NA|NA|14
TGTGCCAGCAGCCCCCCCCGGGGAACCGGGGAGCTGTTTTTT
CASSPPRGTGELFF
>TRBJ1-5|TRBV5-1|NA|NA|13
TGCGCCAGCAGCTTGGCGGAGGGTCAGCCCCAGCATTTT
CASSLAEGQPQHF
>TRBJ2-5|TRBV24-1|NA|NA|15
TGTGCCACCAGTGATAACCGGGATGGAGCGGAGACCCAGTACTTC
CATSDNRDGAETQYF
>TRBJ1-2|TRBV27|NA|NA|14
TGTGCCAGCAGTTTATCTCGCGTGTCCTATGGCTACACCTTC
CASSLSRVSYGYTF
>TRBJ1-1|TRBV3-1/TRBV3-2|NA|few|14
TGTGCCAGCAGCCAAGATTGGCCGAACACTGAAGCTTTCTTT
CASSQDWPNTEAFF
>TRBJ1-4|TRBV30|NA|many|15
TGTGCCTGGAGTGGCAGGTCTGCAACTAATGAAAAACTGTTTTTT
CAWSGRSATNEKLFF
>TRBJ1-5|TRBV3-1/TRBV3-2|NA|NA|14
TGTGCCAGCAGCCAAGTGCGGGCCGGGCAGCCCCAGCATTTT
CASSQVRAGQPQHF
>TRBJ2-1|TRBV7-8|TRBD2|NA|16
TGTGCCAGCAGCCCCCACCTAGCGGGAGGCGGGGGGGAGCAGTTCTTC
CASSPHLAGGGGEQFF
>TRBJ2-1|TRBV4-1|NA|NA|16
TGCGCCAGCAGCCACCCGACGGGAAGCTCCTACAATGAGCAGTTCTTC
CASSHPTGSSYNEQFF
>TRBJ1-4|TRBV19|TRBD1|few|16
TGTGCCAGTAGTAACCTCGTAACAGGGGGAGGTGAAAAACTGTTTTTT
CASSNLVTGGGEKLFF
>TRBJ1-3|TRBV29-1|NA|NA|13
TGCAGCGTTGTAGCCAGCGTGGGAAACACCATATATTTT
CSVVASVGNTIYF
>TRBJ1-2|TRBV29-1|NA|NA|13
TGCAGCGTTGCCCCCTCTGAGGGTGGTGGCTACACCTTC
CSVAPSEGGGYTF
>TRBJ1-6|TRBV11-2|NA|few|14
TGTGCCAGCAGCTCCTACAGGGAAGGCTCACCCCTCCACTTT
CASSSYREGSPLHF
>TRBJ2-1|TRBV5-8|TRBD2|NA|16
TGTGCCAGCAGCACCCAGGGACTAGCGCCGAGCAATGGGCAGTTCTTC
CASSTQGLAPSNGQFF
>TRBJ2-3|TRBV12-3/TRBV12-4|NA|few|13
TGTGCCAGCAGTTTAGCCCCGTCAGATACGCAGTATTTT
CASSLAPSDTQYF
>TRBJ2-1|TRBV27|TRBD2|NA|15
TGTGCCAGCAGTTTATTCCGACTAGCGCACAATGAGCAGTTCTTC
CASSLFRLAHNEQFF
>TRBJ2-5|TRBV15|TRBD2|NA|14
TGTGCCACCAGCAACGGGAGGGCCAGGGAGACCCAGTACTTC
CATSNGRARETQYF
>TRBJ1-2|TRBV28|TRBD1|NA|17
TGTGCCAGCAGTCGTCCGGGGACAGCGATTCACCGCTATGGCTACACCTTC
CASSRPGTAIHRYGYTF
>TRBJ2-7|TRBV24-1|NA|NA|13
TGTGCCACCAGTGATTCCCGGTCCTACGAGCAGTACTTC
CATSDSRSYEQYF
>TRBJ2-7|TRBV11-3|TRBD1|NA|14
TGTGCCAGCAGCTCTACAGGGGTCTCCTACGAGCAGTACTTC
CASSSTGVSYEQYF
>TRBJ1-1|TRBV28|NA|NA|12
TGTGCCGCCGGGCCCGGGGTAAGGGAAGCTTTCTTT
CAAGPGVREAFF
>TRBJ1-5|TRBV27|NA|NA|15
TGTGCCAGCCGTATCTGGGGAGGTCCGGGTCAGCCCCAGCATTTT
CASRIWGGPGQPQHF
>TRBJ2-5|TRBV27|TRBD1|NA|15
TGTGCCAGCAGGCCGGGACAGGGGGCGCAAGAGACCCAGTACTTC
CASRPGQGAQETQYF
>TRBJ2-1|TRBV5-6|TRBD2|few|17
TGTGCCAGCAGCCCCGACCTACTAGCGGGAGGGCCGGTTGAGCAGTTCTTC
CASSPDLLAGGPVEQFF
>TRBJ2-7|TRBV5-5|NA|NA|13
TGTGCCAGCAGCCCCGGGGGACAGAACGAGCAGTACTTC
CASSPGGQNEQYF
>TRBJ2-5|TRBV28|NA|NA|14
TGTGCCAGCAGTCCCAGGACGGGACAAGAGACCCAGTACTTC
CASSPRTGQETQYF
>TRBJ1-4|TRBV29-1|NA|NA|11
TGCAGCGTGTTGGAGTGGGAAAAACTGTTTTTT
CSVLEWEKLFF
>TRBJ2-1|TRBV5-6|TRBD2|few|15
TGTGCCAGCAGCACTGGACTAGCGGGAGAGCCTGAGCAGTTCTTC
CASSTGLAGEPEQFF
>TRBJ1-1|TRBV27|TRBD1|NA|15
TGTGCCAGCAGGCCCTCAGACAGGGATCAGGCTGAAGCTTTCTTT
CASRPSDRDQAEAFF
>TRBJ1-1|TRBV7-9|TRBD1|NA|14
TGTGCCAGCAGCCTCGGGACAGTCTACACTGAAGCTTTCTTT
CASSLGTVYTEAFF
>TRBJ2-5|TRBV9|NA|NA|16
TGTGCCAGCAGCGTAGGAACAGACCTGTACCAAGAGACCCAGTACTTC
CASSVGTDLYQETQYF
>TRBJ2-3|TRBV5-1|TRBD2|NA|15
TGCGCCAGCAGCCTAGACGGACTAGCGGCAGATACGCAGTATTTT
CASSLDGLAADTQYF
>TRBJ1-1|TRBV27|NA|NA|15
TGTGCCAGCAGTGCGAGCCCGGGGATGAACACTGAAGCTTTCTTT
CASSASPGMNTEAFF
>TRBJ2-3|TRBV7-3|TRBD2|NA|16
TGTGCCAGCAGCCAACAGCCGGGACTAAACACAGATACGCAGTATTTT
CASSQQPGLNTDTQYF
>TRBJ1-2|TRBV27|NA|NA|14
TGTGCCAGCAGTTCCGTTAGCTTACCCTATGGCTACACCTTC
CASSSVSLPYGYTF
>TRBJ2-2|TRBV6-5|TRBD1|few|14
TGTGCCAGCAGTAAGGGACAGGGTAACGGGGAGCTGTTTTTT
CASSKGQGNGELFF
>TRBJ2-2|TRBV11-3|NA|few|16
TGTGCCAGCAGCTTCCCCGGTTCGGGAGACACCGGGGAGCTGTTTTTT
CASSFPGSGDTGELFF
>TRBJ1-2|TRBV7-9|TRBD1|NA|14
TGTGCCAGCATCAGGCCGGGACAGGTCTATGGCTACACCTTC
CASIRPGQVYGYTF
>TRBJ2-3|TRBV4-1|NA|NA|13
TGCGCCAGCAGCCAAGATCCGGTAGATACGCAGTATTTT
CASSQDPVDTQYF
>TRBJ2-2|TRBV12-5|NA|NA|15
TGTGCTAGTGGTTTGGTGCAGGGTGACACCGGGGAGCTGTTTTTT
CASGLVQGDTGELFF